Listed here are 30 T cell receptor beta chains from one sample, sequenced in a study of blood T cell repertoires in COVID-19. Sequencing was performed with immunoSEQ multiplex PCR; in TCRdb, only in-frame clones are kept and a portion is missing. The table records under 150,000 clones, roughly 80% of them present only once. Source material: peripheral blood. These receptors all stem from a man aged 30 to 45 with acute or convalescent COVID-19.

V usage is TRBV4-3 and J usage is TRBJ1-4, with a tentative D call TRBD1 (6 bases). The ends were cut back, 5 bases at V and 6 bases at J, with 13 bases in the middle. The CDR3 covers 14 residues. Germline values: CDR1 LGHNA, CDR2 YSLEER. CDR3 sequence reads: CASSRGNRDEKLFF. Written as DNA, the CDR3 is TGCGCCAGCAGCAGGGGGAACAGGGATGAAAAACTGTTTTTT.

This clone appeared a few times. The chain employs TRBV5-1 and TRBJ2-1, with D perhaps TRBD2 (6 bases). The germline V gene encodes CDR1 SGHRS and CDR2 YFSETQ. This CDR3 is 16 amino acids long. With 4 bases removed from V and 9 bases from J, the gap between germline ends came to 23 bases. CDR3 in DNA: TGCGCCAGCAGCCCCGCTCGGACGCGGATGGGGGGTGAGCAGTTCTTC. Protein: CASSPARTRMGGEQFF.

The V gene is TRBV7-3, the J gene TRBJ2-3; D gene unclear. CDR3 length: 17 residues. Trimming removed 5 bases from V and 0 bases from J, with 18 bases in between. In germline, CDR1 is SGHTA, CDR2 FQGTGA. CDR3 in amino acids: CASSPEAFLTSTDTQYF. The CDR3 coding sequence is TGTGCCAGCAGCCCTGAGGCTTTTCTAACTAGCACAGATACGCAGTATTTT.

The CDR3 nucleotides are TGTGCCAGCTCGAGCGGGACAGGGAACACTGAAGCTTTCTTT. This codes for CASSSGTGNTEAFF. V gene TRBV2 combines with J gene TRBJ1-1, with 8 bases matching TRBD1. After removal of 8 bases from V and 1 base from J, the junction contained 6 bases not matched to a gene. This CDR3 has 14 residues. Looked up from germline, CDR1 is SNHLY and CDR2 is FYNNEI. Combining the CDR3 with reference TRBV2 and TRBJ1-1 gives the whole variable domain EPEVTQTPSHQVTQMGQEVILRCVPISNHLYFYWYRQILGQKVEFLVSFYNNEISEKSEIFDDQFSVERPDGSNFTLKIRSTKLEDSAMYFCASSSGTGNTEAFFGQGTRLTVV.

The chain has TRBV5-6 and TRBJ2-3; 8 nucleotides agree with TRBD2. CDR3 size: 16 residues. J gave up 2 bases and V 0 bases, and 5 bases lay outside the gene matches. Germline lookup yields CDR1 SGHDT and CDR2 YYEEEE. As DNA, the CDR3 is TGTGCCAGCAGCTTGGATACTAGCGGTAACACAGATACGCAGTATTTT. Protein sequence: CASSLDTSGNTDTQYF.

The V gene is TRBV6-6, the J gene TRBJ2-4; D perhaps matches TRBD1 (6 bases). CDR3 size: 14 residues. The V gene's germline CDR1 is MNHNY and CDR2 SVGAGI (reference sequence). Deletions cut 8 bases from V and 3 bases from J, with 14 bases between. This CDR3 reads CASAQGHGKNIQYF. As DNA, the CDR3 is TGTGCCAGCGCCCAGGGGCATGGCAAAAACATTCAGTACTTC.

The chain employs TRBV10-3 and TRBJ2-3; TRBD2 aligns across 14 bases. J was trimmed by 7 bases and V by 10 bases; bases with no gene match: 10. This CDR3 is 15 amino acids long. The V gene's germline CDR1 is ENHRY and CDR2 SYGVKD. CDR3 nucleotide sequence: TGTGCCACGGCAGGGACTAGCGGGGGAACGAATACGCAGTATTTT. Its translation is CATAGTSGGTNTQYF.

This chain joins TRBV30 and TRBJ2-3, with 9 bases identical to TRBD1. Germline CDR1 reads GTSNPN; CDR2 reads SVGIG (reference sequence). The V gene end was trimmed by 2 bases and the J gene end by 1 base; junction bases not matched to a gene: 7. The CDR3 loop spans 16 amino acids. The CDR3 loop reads CAWSPRDRVGTDTQYF. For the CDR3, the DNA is TGTGCCTGGAGTCCCCGGGACAGGGTGGGCACAGATACGCAGTATTTT.

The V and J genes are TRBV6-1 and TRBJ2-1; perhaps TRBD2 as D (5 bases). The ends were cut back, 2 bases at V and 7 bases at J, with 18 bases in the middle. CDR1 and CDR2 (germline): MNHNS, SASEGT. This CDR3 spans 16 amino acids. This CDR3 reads CASSESLVSRGNEQFF. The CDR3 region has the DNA TGTGCCAGCAGTGAATCTCTCGTGAGCCGGGGTAATGAGCAGTTCTTC.

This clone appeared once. The DNA of the CDR3 is TGTGCCAGCATCCAGGGCGGCACCGGGGAGCTGTTTTTT. The encoded protein is CASIQGGTGELFF. The J gene is TRBJ2-2, the V gene TRBV6-5; the D gene is possibly TRBD1 (5 bases). In germline, CDR1 is MNHEY, CDR2 SVGAGI. Trimming took 7 bases from V and 4 from J, leaving 10 bases between them. The CDR3 is 13 residues long.

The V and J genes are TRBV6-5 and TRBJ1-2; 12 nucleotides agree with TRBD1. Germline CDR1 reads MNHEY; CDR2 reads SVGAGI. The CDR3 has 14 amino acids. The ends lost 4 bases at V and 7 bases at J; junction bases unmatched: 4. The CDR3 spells CASSSGQGAAGYTF. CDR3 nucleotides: TGTGCCAGCAGTTCGGGACAGGGGGCGGCTGGCTACACCTTC.

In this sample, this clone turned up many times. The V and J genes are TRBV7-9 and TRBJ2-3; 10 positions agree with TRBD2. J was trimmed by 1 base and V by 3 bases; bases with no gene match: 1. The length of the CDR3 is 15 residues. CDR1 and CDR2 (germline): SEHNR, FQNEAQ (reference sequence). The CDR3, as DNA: TGTGCCAGCAGCTTTCTAGCGGGGGGCACAGATACGCAGTATTTT. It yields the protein CASSFLAGGTDTQYF.

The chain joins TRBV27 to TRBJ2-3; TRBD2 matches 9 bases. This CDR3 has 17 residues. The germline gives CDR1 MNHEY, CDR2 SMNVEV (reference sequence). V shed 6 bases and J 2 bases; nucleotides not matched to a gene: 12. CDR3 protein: CASRVSLGLAPTDTQYF. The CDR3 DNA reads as TGTGCCAGCAGGGTTAGTTTGGGACTAGCCCCCACAGATACGCAGTATTTT.

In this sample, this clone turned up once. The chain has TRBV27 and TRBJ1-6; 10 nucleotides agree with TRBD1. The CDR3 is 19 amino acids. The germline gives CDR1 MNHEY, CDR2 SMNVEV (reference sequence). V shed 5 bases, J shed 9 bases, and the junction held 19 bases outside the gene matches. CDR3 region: CASSAGTGVSPNLRSPLHF. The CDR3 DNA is TGTGCCAGCAGTGCCGGGACAGGGGTTTCCCCGAATTTGCGTTCACCCCTCCACTTT.

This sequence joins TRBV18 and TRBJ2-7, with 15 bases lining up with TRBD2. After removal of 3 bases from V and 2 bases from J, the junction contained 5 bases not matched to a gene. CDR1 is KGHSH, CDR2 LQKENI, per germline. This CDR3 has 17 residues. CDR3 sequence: CASSPNGLAGGPYEQYF. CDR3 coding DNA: TGTGCCAGCTCACCGAATGGACTAGCGGGGGGGCCCTACGAGCAGTACTTC. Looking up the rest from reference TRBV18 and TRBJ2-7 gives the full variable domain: NAGVMQNPRHLVRRRGQEARLRCSPMKGHSHVYWYRQLPEEGLKFMVYLQKENIIDESGMPKERFSAEFPKEGPSILRIQQVVRGDSAAYFCASSPNGLAGGPYEQYFGPGTRLTVT.

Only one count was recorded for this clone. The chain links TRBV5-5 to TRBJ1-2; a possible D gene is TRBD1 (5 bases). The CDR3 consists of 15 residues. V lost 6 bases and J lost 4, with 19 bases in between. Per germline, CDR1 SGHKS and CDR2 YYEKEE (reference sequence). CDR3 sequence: CASNSPGDGTYGYTF. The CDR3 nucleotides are TGTGCCAGCAACTCCCCGGGGGACGGAACCTATGGCTACACCTTC.

This CDR3 reads CASSLQTINEQFF. In DNA, the CDR3 is TGCGCCAGCAGCTTGCAGACAATCAATGAGCAGTTCTTC. This chain joins TRBV5-1 and TRBJ2-1; D remains ambiguous. This CDR3 is 13 amino acids long. V lost 1 base, J lost 6 bases, and 8 bases lay in between. Germline-derived CDR1 and CDR2 are SGHRS and YFSETQ. Complete variable domain (other parts from reference TRBV5-1 and TRBJ2-1): KAGVTQTPRYLIKTRGQQVTLSCSPISGHRSVSWYQQTPGQGLQFLFEYFSETQRNKGNFPGRFSGRQFSNSRSEMNVSTLELGDSALYLCASSLQTINEQFFGPGTRLTVL.

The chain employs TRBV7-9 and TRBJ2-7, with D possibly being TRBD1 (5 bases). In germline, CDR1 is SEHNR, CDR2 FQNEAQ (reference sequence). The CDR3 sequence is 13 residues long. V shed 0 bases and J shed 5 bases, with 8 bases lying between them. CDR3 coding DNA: TGTGCCAGCAGCTTAGCGTCCAGGGACGAGCAGTACTTC. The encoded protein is CASSLASRDEQYF.

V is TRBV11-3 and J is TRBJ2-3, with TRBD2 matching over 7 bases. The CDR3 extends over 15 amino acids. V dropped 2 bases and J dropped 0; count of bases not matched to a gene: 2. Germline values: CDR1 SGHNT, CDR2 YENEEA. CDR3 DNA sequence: TGTGCCAGCAGCTTACTAGCGGATAGCACAGATACGCAGTATTTT. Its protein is CASSLLADSTDTQYF.

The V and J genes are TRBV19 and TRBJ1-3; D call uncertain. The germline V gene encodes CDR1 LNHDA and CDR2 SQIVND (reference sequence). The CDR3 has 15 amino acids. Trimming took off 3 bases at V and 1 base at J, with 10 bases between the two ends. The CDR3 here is CASSITPGSGNTIYF. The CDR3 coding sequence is TGTGCCAGTAGTATTACTCCGGGTTCTGGAAACACCATATATTTT.

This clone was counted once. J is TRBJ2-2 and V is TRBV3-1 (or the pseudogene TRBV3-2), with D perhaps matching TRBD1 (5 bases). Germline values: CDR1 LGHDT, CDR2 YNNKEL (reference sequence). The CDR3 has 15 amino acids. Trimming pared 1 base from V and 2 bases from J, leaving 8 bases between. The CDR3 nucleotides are TGTGCCAGCAGCCAAGGGCAGGGAAACACCGGGGAGCTGTTTTTT. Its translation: CASSQGQGNTGELFF.

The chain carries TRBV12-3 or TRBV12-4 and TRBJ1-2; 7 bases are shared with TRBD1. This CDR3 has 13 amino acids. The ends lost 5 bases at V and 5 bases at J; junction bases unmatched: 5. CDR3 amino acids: CASSPGTVYGYTF. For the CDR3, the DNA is TGTGCCAGCAGTCCCGGGACAGTTTATGGCTACACCTTC.

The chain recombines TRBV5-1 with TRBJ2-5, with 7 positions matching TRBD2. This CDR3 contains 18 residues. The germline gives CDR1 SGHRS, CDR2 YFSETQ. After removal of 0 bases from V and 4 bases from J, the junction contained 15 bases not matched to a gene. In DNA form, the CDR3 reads TGCGCCAGCAGCTTGGCTCCTAGCGGCCCCCTATTGGGAGAGACCCAGTACTTC. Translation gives CASSLAPSGPLLGETQYF.

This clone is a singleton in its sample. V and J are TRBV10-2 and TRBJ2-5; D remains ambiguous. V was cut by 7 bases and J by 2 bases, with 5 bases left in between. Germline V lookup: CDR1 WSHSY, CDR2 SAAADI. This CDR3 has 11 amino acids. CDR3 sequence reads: CASMRQETQYF. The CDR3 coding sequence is TGCGCCAGCATGAGACAAGAGACCCAGTACTTC.

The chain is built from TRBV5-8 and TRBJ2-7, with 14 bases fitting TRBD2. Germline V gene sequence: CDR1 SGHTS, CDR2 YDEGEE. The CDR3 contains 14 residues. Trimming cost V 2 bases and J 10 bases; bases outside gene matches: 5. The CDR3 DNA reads TGTGCCAGCAGCTTACGACTAGCGGGAGGGGTCCAGTACGTC. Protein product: CASSLRLAGGVQYV.

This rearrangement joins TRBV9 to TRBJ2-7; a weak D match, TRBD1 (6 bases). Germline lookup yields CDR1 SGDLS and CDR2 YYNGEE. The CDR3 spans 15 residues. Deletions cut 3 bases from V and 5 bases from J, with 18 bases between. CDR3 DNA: TGTGCCAGCAGCGATTTGAACACAGGGCCCAACGAGCAGTACTTC. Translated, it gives CASSDLNTGPNEQYF.

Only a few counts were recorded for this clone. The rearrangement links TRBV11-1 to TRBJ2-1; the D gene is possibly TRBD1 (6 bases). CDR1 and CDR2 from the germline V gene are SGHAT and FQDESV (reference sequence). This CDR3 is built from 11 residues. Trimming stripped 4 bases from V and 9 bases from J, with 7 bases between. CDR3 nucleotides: TGTGCCAGCAGCTCAGGGGTTGAGCAGTTCTTC. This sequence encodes CASSSGVEQFF.

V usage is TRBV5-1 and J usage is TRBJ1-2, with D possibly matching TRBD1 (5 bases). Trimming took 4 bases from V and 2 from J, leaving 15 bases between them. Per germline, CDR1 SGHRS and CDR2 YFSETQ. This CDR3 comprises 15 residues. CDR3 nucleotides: TGCGCCAGCAGCATCCACCCGGGGGAGAACTATGGCTACACCTTC. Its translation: CASSIHPGENYGYTF.

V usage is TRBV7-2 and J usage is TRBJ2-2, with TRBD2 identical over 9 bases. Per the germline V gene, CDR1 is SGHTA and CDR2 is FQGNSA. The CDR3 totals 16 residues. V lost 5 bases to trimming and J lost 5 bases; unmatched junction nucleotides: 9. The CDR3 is CASSLWGRGGTGELFF. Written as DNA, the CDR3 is TGTGCCAGCAGCCTCTGGGGGCGGGGGGGGACCGGGGAGCTGTTTTTT.

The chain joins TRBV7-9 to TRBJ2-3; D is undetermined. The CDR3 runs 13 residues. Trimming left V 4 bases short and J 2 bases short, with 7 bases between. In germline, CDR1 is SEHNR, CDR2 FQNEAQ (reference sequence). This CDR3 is CASSSLSTDTQYF. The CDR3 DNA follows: TGTGCCAGCAGCTCCCTTTCCACAGATACGCAGTATTTT.